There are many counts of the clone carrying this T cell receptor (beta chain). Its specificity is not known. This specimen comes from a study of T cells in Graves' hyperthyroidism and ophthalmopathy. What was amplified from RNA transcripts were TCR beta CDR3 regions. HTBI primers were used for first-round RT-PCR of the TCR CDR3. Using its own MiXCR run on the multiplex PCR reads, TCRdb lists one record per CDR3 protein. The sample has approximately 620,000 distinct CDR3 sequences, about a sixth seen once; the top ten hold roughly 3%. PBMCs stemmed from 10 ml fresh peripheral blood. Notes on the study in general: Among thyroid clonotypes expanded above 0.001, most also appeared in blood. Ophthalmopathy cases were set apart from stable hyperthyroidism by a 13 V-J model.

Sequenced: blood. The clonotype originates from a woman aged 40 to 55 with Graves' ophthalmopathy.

CDR3 bases: TGCAGTGCTAGAGTGGCAACTAGCGGGAGTTCAAACATTCAGTACTTC. Its protein product is CSARVATSGSSNIQYF. V usage is TRBV20-1 and J usage is TRBJ2-4; 11 bases align to TRBD2. J lost 6 bases, V lost 1 base, and 8 bases had no gene match. CDR3 length: 16 amino acids. The germline gives CDR1 DFQATT, CDR2 SNEGSKA (reference sequence).